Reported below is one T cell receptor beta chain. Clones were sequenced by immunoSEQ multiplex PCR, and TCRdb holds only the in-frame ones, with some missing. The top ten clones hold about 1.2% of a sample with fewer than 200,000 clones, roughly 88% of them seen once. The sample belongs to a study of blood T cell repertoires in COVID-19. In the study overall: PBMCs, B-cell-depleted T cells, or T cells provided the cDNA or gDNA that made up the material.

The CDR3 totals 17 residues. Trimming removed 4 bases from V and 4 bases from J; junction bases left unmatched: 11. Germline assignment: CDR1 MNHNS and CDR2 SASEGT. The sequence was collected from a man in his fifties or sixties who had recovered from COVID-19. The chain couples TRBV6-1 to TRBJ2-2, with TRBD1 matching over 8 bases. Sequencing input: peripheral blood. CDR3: CASSGRTGRGGTGELFF. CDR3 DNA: TGTGCCAGCAGTGGGCGGACAGGGCGAGGAGGCACCGGGGAGCTGTTTTTT.